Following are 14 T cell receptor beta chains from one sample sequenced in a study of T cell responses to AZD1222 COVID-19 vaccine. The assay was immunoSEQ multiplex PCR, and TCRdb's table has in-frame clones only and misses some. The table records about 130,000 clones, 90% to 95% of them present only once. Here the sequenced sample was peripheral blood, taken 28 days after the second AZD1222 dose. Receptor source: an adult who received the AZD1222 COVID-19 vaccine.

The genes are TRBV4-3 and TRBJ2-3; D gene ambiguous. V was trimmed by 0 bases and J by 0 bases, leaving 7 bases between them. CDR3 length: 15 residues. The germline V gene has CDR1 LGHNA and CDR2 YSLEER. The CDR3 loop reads CASSQDGRSTDTQYF. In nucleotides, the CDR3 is TGCGCCAGCAGCCAAGATGGTCGGAGCACAGATACGCAGTATTTT.

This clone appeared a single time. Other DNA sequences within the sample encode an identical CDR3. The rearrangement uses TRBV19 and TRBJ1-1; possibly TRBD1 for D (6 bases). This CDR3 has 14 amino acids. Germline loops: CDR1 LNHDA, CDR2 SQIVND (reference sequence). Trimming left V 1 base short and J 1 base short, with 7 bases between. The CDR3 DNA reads TGTGCCAGTAGTATAGGACAGGCGAACACTGAAGCTTTCTTT. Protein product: CASSIGQANTEAFF.

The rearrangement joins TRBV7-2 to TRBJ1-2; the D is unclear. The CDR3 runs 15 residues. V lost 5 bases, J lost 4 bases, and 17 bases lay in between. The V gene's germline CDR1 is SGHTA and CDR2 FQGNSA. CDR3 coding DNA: TGTGCCAGCAGCCTGGGCCCGGACTCAAGCTATGGCTACACCTTC. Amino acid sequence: CASSLGPDSSYGYTF.

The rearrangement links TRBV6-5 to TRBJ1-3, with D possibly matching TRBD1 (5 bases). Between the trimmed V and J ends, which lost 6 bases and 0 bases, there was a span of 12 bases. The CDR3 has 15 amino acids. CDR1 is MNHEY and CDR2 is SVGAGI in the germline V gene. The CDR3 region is CASSRDRVSGNTIYF. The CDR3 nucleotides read TGTGCCAGCAGCCGGGACCGAGTCTCTGGAAACACCATATATTTT.

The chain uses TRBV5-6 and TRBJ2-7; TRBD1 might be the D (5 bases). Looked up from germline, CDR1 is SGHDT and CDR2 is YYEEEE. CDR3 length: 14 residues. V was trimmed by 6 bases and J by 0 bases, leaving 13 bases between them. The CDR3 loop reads CASTRRVFSYEQYF. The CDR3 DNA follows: TGTGCCAGCACCCGCAGGGTTTTCTCCTACGAGCAGTACTTC.

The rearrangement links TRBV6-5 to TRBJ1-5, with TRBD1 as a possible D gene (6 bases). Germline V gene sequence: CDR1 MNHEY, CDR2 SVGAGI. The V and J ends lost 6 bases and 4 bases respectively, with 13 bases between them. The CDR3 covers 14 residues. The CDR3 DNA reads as TGTGCCAGCAGATCGGGGGGGCAAAATCAGCCCCAGCATTTT. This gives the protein CASRSGGQNQPQHF.

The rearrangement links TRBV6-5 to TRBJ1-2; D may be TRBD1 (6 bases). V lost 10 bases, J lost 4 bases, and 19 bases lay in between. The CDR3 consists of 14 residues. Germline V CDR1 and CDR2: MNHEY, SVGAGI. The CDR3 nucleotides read TGTGCCACCTCGACATTGCAGGGGCGCTATGGCTACACCTTC. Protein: CATSTLQGRYGYTF.

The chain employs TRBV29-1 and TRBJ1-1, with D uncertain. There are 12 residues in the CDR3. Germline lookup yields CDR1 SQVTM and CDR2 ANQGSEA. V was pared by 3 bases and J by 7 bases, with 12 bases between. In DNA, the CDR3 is TGCAGCGTTGAGAGTTTGGGGAATGAAGCTTTCTTT. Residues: CSVESLGNEAFF.

In nucleotides, the CDR3 is TGTGCCAGCAGCTTTGGCAGCATTAATTCACCCCTCCACTTT. It codes for CASSFGSINSPLHF. This chain uses TRBV11-2 with TRBJ1-6; D not resolved. CDR3 length: 14 amino acids. Germline V gene sequence: CDR1 SGHAT, CDR2 FQNNGV. Trimming removed 3 bases at V and 6 bases at J, with 9 bases between.

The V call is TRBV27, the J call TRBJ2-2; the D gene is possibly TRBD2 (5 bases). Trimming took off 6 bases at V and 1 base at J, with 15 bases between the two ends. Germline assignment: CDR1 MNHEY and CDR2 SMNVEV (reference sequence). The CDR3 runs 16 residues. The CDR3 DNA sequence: TGTGCCAGCAGCCCCAGAGGGCAAGGGAACACCGGGGAGCTGTTTTTT. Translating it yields CASSPRGQGNTGELFF.

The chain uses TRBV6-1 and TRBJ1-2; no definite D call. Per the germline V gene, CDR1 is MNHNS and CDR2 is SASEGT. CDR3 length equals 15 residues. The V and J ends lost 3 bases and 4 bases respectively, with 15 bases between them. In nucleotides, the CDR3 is TGTGCCAGCAGTGAGTACGGCAGTAGGTCCTATGGCTACACCTTC. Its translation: CASSEYGSRSYGYTF.

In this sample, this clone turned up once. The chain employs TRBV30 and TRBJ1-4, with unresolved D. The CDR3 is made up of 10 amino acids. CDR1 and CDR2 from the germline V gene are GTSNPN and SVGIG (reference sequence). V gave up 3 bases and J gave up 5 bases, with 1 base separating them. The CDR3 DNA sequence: TGTGCCTGGAGGAATGAAAAACTGTTTTTT. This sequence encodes CAWRNEKLFF.

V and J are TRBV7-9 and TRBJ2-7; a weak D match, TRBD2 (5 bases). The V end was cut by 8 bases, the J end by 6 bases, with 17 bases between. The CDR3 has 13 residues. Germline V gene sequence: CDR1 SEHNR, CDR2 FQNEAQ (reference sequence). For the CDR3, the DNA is TGTGCCAGCCGACTGTTCGAGGGTCTCGAGCAGTACTTC. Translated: CASRLFEGLEQYF.

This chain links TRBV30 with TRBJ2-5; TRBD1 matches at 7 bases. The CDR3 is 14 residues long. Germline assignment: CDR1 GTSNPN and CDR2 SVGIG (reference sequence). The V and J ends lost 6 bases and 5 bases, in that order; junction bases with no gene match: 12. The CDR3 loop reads CACTQRTGRETQYF. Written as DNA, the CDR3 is TGTGCCTGCACACAAAGGACAGGACGGGAGACCCAGTACTTC.